The 5 T cell receptor beta chains in this list originate from one sample, sequenced in a study of T cells in narcolepsy. Using immunoSEQ multiplex PCR, the repertoire was profiled, and TCRdb retains in-frame clones only, with some absent. This sample yields some 35,000 clones, of which approximately 78% are seen a single time; around 2.7% belongs to the top ten. Sequencing was carried out using CD45RA- memory CD4+ T cells from PBMCs. These receptors came from a human donor with narcolepsy.

This sequence joins TRBV5-1 and TRBJ2-1, with 8 bases fitting TRBD1. V shed 2 bases, J shed 8 bases, and the junction held 9 bases outside the gene matches. CDR3 length: 15 residues. Per germline, CDR1 SGHRS and CDR2 YFSETQ. CDR3 bases: TGCGCCAGCAGCTTAGATTCACAGGGGGGCGATGAGCAGTTCTTC. Protein product: CASSLDSQGGDEQFF.

The V and J genes are TRBV28 and TRBJ1-2; 9 bases align to TRBD1. Germline CDR1 reads MDHEN; CDR2 reads SYDVKM. The V gene end was trimmed by 11 bases and the J gene end by 4 bases; junction bases not matched to a gene: 11. This CDR3 is built from 14 residues. The CDR3 loop reads CALGGGTGLYGYTF. The CDR3 nucleotides are TGTGCCCTCGGTGGTGGGACAGGGCTCTATGGCTACACCTTC.

The genes are TRBV10-3 and TRBJ1-2, with D possibly matching TRBD1 (6 bases). Trimming left V 2 bases short and J 6 bases short, with 16 bases between. This CDR3 has 15 residues. Germline V gene sequence: CDR1 ENHRY, CDR2 SYGVKD. CDR3 in amino acids: CAISERVGEGDGYTF. CDR3 nucleotides: TGTGCCATCAGTGAGCGGGTCGGGGAGGGGGATGGCTACACCTTC.

The chain combines TRBV4-1 with TRBJ1-1; D not certain. Trimming left V 3 bases short and J 1 base short, with 15 bases between. Per the germline V gene, CDR1 is MGHRA and CDR2 is YSYEKL. CDR3 size: 16 residues. CDR3 loop: CASSHQSGFPNTEAFF. The CDR3 DNA is TGCGCCAGCAGCCACCAATCCGGGTTCCCGAACACTGAAGCTTTCTTT.

The chain couples TRBV15 to TRBJ1-3, with 8 bases identical to TRBD1. The germline V gene has CDR1 LNHNV and CDR2 YYDKDF (reference sequence). The J segment lost 0 bases and the V segment lost 9 bases, leaving 10 bases of the junction unmatched. The CDR3 length is 16 residues. The DNA for the CDR3 is TGTGCCACAAAAATAGGGGACAGGCTCTCTGGAAACACCATATATTTT. Its protein is CATKIGDRLSGNTIYF.